This record concerns one T cell receptor beta chain sequence. The CDR3 loop spans 14 amino acids. V dropped 3 bases and J dropped 4; count of bases not matched to a gene: 5. Germline-derived CDR1 and CDR2 are LNHDA and SQIVND (reference sequence). The source of the sample is a study of blood T cell repertoires in COVID-19. TCRdb's table, derived via immunoSEQ multiplex PCR, lists solely in-frame clones and lacks some. The data show about 140,000 clones, with about 85% seen just once and about 2.5% held by the top ten. The chain couples TRBV19 to TRBJ1-1, with 7 bases fitting TRBD1. The clonotype comes from a human donor with acute or convalescent COVID-19. The donor label of this sample is uncertain. Sequences were obtained from peripheral blood. Here the CDR3 reads CASSMSGGVTEAFF. The CDR3 coding sequence is TGTGCCAGTAGTATGTCAGGGGGAGTCACTGAAGCTTTCTTT.